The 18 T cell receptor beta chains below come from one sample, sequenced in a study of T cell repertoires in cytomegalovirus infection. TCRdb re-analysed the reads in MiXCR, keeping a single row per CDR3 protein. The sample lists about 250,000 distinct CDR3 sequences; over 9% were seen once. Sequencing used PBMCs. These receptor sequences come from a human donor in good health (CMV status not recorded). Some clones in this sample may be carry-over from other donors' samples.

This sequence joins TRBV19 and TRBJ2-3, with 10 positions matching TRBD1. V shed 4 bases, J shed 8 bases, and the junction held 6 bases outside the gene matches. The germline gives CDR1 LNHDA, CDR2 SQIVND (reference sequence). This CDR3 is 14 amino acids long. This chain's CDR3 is CASSNRQGAPTQYF. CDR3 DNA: TGTGCCAGTAGTAATCGACAGGGGGCGCCTACGCAGTATTTT.

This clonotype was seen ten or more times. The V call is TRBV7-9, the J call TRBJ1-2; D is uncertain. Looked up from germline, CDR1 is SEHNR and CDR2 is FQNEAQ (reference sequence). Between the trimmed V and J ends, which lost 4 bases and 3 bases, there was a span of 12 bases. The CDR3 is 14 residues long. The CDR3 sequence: CASSSPPRDYGYTF. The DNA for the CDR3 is TGTGCCAGCAGCTCACCCCCGAGAGACTATGGCTACACCTTC.

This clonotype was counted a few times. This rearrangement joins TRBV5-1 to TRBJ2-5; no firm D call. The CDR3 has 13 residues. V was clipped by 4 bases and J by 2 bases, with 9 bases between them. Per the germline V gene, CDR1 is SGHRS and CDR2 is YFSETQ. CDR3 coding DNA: TGCGCCAGCAGCGCTGACCCACAAGAGACCCAGTACTTC. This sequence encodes CASSADPQETQYF.

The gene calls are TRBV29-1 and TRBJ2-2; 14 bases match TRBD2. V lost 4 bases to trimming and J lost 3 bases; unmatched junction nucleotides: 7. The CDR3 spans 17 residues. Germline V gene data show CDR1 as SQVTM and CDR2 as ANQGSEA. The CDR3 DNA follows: TGCAGCGTTGCGGGACTAGCGGGAGCGGCGGACACCGGGGAGCTGTTTTTT. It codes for CSVAGLAGAADTGELFF.

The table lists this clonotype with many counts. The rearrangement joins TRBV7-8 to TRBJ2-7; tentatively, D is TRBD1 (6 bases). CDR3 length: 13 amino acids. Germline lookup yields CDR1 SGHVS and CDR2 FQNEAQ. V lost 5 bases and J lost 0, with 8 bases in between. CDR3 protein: CASSRQASYEQYF. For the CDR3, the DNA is TGTGCCAGCAGCCGACAGGCCTCCTACGAGCAGTACTTC.

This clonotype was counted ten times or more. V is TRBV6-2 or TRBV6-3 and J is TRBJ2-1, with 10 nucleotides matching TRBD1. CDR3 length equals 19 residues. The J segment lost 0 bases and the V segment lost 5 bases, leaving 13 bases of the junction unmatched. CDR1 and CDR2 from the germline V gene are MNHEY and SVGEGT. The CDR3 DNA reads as TGTGCCAGCAGTGGCGTCCCGGGACAGGGGATGGGCTCCTACAATGAGCAGTTCTTC. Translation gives CASSGVPGQGMGSYNEQFF.

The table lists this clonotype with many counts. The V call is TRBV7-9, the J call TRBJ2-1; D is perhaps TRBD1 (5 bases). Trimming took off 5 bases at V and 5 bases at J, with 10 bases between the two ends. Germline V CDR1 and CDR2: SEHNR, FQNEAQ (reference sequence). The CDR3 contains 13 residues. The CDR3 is CASSISQDNEQFF. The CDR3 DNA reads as TGTGCCAGCAGCATATCACAGGACAATGAGCAGTTCTTC.

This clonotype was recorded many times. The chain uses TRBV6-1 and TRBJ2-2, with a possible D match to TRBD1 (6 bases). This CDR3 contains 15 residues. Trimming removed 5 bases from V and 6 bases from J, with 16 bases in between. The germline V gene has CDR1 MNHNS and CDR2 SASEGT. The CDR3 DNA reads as TGTGCCAGCAGTTCTCCAGGGGTTTCTGCCGGGGAGCTGTTTTTT. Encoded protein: CASSSPGVSAGELFF.

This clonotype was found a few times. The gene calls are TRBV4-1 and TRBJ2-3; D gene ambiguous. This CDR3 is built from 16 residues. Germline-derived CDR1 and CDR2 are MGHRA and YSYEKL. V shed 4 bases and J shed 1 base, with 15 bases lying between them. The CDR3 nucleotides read TGCGCCAGCAGCCCTGAGGCAGGCCTGGGCACAGATACGCAGTATTTT. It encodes CASSPEAGLGTDTQYF.

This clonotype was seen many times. The CDR3 region is CASSLAVSNYGYTF. The CDR3 DNA reads as TGTGCCAGCAGCTTAGCAGTCAGCAACTATGGCTACACCTTC. The rearrangement joins TRBV7-2 to TRBJ1-2; unclear D gene. V was trimmed by 0 bases and J by 2 bases, leaving 7 bases between them. The CDR3 is made up of 14 amino acids. The germline gives CDR1 SGHTA, CDR2 FQGNSA.

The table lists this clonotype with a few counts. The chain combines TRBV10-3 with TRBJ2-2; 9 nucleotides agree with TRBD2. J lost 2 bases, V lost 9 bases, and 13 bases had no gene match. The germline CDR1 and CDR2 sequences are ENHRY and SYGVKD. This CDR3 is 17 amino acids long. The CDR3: CAIRPLIAGVNTGELFF. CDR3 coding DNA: TGTGCCATTCGGCCCCTAATAGCGGGGGTAAACACCGGGGAGCTGTTTTTT.

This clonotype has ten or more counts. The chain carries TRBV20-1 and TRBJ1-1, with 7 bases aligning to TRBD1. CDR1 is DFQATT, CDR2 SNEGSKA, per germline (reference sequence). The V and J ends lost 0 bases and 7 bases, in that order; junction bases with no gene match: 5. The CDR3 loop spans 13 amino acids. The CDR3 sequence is CSARDHRDSEAFF. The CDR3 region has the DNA TGCAGTGCTAGAGATCACAGGGACAGTGAAGCTTTCTTT.

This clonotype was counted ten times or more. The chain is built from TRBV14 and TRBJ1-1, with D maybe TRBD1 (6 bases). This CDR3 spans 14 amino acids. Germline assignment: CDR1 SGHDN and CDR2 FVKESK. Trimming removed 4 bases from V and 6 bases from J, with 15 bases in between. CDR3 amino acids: CASSPTGLGAEAFF. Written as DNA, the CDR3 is TGTGCCAGCAGCCCTACAGGGCTCGGGGCTGAAGCTTTCTTT.

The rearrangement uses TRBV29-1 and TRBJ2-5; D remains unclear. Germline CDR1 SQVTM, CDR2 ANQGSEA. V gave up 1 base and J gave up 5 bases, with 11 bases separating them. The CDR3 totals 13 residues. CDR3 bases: TGCAGCGTTGAAGGTCTAGAAGACGAGACCCAGTACTTC. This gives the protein CSVEGLEDETQYF.

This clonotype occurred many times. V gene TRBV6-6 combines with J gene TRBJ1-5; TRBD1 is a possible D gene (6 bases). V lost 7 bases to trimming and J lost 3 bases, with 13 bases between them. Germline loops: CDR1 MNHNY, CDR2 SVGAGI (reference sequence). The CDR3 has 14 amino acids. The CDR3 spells CASKNRVDNQPQHF. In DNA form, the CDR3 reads TGTGCCAGCAAAAACAGGGTCGACAATCAGCCCCAGCATTTT.

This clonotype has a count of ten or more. CDR3 DNA sequence: TGTGCCAGCAGTTACTCGACGGACGTGGGGTATTCACCCCTCCACTTT. It specifies CASSYSTDVGYSPLHF. The gene calls are TRBV6-2 or TRBV6-3 and TRBJ1-6; D gene ambiguous. Germline loops: CDR1 MNHEY, CDR2 SVGEGT. V was shortened by 0 bases and J by 8 bases, with 14 bases between the two germline ends. The CDR3 is 16 amino acids.

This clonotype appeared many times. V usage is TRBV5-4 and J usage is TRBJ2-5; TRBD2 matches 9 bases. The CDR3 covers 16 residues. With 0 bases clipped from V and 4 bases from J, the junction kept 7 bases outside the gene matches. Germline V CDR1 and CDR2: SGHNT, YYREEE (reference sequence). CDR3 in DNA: TGTGCCAGCAGCTTGGACGGCGGGAGGGCCGGAGAGACCCAGTACTTC. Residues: CASSLDGGRAGETQYF.

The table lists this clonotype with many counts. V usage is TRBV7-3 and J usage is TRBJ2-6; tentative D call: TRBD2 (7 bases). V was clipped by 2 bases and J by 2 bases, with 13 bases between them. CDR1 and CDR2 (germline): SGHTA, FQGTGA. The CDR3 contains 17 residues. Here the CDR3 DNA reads TGTGCCAGCAGCTTAGGGGGGGCAAATGCTGGGGCCAACGTCCTGACTTTC. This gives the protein CASSLGGANAGANVLTF.